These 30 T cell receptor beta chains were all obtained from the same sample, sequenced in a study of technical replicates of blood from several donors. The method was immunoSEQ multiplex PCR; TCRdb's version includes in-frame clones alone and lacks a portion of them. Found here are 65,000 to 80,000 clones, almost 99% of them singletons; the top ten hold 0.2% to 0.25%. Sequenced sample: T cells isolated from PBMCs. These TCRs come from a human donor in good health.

The CDR3 sequence: CASSLAGGEWQPQHF. Written as DNA, the CDR3 is TGCGCCAGCAGCTTGGCGGGTGGGGAGTGGCAGCCCCAGCATTTT. The V gene is TRBV5-1, the J gene TRBJ1-5, with unresolved D. Trimming left V 0 bases short and J 7 bases short, with 14 bases between. The germline gives CDR1 SGHRS, CDR2 YFSETQ. The CDR3 is 15 residues long.

The CDR3 loop reads CASSLGTGVSGNTIYF. Written as DNA, the CDR3 is TGTGCCAGCAGCTTAGGCACAGGGGTATCTGGAAACACCATATATTTT. V is TRBV7-2 and J is TRBJ1-3; 7 bases match TRBD1. Germline V gene lookup returns CDR1 SGHTA and CDR2 FQGNSA. The CDR3 length is 16 residues. Unmatched junction bases numbered 4, after V lost 1 base and J lost 1 base.

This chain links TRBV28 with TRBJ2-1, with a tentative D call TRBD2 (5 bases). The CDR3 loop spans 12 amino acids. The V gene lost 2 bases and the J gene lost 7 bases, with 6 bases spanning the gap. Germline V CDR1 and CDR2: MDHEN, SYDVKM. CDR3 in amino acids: CASSLRGNEQFF. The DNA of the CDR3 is TGTGCCAGCAGTTTAAGAGGGAATGAGCAGTTCTTC. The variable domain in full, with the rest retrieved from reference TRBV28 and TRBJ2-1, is DVKVTQSSRYLVKRTGEKVFLECVQDMDHENMFWYRQDPGLGLRLIYFSYDVKMKEKGDIPEGYSVSREKKERFSLILESASTNQTSMYLCASSLRGNEQFFGPGTRLTVL.

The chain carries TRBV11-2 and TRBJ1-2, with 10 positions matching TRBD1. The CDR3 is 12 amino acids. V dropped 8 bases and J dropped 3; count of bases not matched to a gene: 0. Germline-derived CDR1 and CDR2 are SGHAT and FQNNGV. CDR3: CASGTGDYGYTF. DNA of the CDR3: TGTGCCAGCGGGACAGGGGACTATGGCTACACCTTC.

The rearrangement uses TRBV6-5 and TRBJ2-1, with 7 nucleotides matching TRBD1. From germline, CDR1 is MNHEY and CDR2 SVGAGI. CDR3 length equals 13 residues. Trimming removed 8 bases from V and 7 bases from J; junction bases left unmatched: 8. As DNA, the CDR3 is TGTGCCAGCGTCGACAGGGCTCGGAATGAGCAGTTCTTC. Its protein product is CASVDRARNEQFF.

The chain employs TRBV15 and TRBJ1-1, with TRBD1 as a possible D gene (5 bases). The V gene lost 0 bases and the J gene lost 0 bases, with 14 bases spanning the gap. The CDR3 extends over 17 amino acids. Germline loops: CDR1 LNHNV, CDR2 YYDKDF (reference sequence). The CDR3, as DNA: TGTGCCACCAGCAGAGAAAACTGGGGGGGAATGAACACTGAAGCTTTCTTT. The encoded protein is CATSRENWGGMNTEAFF.

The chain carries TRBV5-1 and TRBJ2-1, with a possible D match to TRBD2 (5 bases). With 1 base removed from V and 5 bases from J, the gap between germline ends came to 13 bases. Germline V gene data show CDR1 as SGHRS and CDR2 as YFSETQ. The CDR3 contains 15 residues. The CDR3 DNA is TGCGCCAGCAGCTTGAGGACTTATTCCCACAATGAGCAGTTCTTC. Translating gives CASSLRTYSHNEQFF.

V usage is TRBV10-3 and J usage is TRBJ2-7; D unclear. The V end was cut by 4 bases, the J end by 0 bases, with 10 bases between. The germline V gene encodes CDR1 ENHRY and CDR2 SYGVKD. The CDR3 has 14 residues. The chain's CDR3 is CAISVVPSSYEQYF. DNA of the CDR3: TGTGCCATCAGTGTTGTTCCGAGCTCCTACGAGCAGTACTTC.

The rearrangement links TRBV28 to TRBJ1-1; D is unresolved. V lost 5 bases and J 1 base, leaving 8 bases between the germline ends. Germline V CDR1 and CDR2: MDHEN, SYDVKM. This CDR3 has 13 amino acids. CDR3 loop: CASSEPQNTEAFF. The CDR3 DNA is TGTGCCAGCAGTGAGCCCCAGAACACTGAAGCTTTCTTT. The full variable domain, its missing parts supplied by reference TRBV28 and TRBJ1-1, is DVKVTQSSRYLVKRTGEKVFLECVQDMDHENMFWYRQDPGLGLRLIYFSYDVKMKEKGDIPEGYSVSREKKERFSLILESASTNQTSMYLCASSEPQNTEAFFGQGTRLTVV.

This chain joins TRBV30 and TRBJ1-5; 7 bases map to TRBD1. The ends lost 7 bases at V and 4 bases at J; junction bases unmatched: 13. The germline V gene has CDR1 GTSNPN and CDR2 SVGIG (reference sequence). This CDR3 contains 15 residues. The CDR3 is CAFSYIDRVNQPQHF. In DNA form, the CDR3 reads TGTGCCTTCTCATATATTGACAGGGTAAATCAGCCCCAGCATTTT.

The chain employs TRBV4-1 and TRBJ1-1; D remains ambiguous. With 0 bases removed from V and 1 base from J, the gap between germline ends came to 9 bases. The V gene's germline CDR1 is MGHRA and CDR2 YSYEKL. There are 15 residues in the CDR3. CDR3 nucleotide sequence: TGCGCCAGCAGCCAAGAACGAGGATGGAACACTGAAGCTTTCTTT. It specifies CASSQERGWNTEAFF.

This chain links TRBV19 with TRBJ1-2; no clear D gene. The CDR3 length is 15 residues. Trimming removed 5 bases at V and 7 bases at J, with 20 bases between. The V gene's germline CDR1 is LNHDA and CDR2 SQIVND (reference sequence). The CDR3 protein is CASSQPGLLAGGYTF. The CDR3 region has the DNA TGTGCCAGTAGTCAACCGGGCCTCTTGGCGGGTGGCTACACCTTC.

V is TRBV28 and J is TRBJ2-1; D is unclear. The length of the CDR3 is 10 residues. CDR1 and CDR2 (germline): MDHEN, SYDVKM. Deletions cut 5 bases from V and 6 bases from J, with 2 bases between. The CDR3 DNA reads TGTGCCAGCAGTCTCAATGAGCAGTTCTTC. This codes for CASSLNEQFF.

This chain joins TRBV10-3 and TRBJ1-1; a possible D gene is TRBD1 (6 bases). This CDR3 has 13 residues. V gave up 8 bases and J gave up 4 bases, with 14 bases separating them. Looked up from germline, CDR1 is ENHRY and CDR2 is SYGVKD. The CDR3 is CAIDPGGSTEAFF. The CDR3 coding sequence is TGTGCCATCGATCCGGGGGGCTCCACTGAAGCTTTCTTT.

CDR3 coding DNA: TGTGCCAGCAGTGAATTCCAGAATGAGCAGTTCTTC. Protein sequence: CASSEFQNEQFF. The chain recombines TRBV6-1 with TRBJ2-1; D unresolved. Germline V lookup: CDR1 MNHNS, CDR2 SASEGT. The length of the CDR3 is 12 residues. The ends were cut back, 2 bases at V and 7 bases at J, with 6 bases in the middle.

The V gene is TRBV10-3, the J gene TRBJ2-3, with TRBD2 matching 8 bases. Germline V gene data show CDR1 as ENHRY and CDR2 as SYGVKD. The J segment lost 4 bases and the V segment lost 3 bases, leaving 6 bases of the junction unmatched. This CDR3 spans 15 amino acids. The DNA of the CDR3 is TGTGCCATCAGTGATACTAGCGGAATCCCAGATACGCAGTATTTT. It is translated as CAISDTSGIPDTQYF.

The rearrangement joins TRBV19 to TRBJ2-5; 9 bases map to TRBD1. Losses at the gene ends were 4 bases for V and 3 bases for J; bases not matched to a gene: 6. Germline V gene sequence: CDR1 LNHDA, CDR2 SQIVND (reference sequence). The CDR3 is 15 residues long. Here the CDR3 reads CASSNWTGVKETQYF. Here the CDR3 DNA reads TGTGCCAGTAGTAACTGGACAGGGGTAAAAGAGACCCAGTACTTC.

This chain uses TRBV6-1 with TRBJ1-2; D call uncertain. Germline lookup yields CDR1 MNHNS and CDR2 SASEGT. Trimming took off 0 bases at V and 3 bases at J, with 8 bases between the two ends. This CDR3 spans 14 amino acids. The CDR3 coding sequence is TGTGCCAGCAGTGAAGCGTTCAGGCACTATGGCTACACCTTC. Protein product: CASSEAFRHYGYTF.

The CDR3: CACLNAGTGGFLTEAFF. The CDR3 coding sequence is TGTGCCTGCCTCAATGCCGGGACAGGGGGTTTTTTAACTGAAGCTTTCTTT. The rearrangement links TRBV30 to TRBJ1-1; 11 nucleotides line up with TRBD1. The CDR3 runs 17 residues. Germline trimming cut 6 bases from V and 5 bases from J; bases unmatched to any gene: 17. Germline loops: CDR1 GTSNPN, CDR2 SVGIG (reference sequence).

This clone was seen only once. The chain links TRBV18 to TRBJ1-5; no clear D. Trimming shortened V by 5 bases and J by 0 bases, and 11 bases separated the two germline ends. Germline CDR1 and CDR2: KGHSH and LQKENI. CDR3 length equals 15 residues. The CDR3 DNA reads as TGTGCCAGCTCAACTAGGAGGGCTAGCAATCAGCCCCAGCATTTT. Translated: CASSTRRASNQPQHF.

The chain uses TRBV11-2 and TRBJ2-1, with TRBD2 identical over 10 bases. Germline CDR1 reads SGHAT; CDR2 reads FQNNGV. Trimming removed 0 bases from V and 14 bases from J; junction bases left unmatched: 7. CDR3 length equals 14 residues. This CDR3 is CASSLEGLAGVKFF. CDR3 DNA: TGTGCCAGCAGCTTAGAGGGGCTAGCGGGAGTTAAGTTCTTC.

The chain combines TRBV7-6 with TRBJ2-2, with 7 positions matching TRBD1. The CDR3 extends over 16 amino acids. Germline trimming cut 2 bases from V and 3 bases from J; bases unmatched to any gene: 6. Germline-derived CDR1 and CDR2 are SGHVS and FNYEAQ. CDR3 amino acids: CASSLIRQGYTGELFF. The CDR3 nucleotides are TGTGCCAGCAGCTTAATTAGACAGGGTTACACCGGGGAGCTGTTTTTT.

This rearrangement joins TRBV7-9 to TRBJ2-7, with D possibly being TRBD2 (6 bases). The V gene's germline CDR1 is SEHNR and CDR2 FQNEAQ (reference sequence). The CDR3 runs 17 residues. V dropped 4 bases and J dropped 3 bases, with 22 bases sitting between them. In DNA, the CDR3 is TGTGCCAGCAGCTCCCCCAGCCGTGAGAGGGAGGTCTACGAGCAGTACTTC. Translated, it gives CASSSPSREREVYEQYF.

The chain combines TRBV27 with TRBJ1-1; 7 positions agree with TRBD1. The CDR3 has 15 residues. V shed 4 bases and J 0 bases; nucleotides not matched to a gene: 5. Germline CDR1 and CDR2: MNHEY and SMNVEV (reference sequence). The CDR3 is CASSSGTVMNTEAFF. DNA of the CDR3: TGTGCCAGCAGTTCCGGGACAGTCATGAACACTGAAGCTTTCTTT.

CDR3 sequence (DNA): TGTGCCAGCAGCCCAGAGGACAGGGTTGAGCAGTACTTC. This translates into CASSPEDRVEQYF. The gene calls are TRBV7-9 and TRBJ2-7, with 8 positions matching TRBD1. CDR3 size: 13 residues. Germline loops: CDR1 SEHNR, CDR2 FQNEAQ (reference sequence). J was trimmed by 7 bases and V by 5 bases; bases with no gene match: 7.

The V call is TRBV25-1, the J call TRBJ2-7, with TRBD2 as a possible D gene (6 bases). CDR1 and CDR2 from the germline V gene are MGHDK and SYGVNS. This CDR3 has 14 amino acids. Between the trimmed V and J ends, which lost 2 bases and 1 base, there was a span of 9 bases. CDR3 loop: CASSEVGRSYEQYF. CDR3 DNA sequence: TGTGCCAGCAGTGAAGTCGGGAGATCCTACGAGCAGTACTTC.

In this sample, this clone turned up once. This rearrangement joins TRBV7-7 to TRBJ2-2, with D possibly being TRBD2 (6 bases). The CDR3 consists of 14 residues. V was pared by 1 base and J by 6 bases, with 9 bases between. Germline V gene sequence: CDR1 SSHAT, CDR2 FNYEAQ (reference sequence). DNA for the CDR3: TGTGCCAGCAGCTTAGGACTAGTTTCCGGGGAGCTGTTTTTT. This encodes CASSLGLVSGELFF. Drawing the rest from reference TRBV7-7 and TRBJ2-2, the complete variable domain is GAGVSQSPRYKVTKRGQDVTLRCDPISSHATLYWYQQALGQGPEFLTYFNYEAQPDKSGLPSDRFSAERPEGSISTLTIQRTEQRDSAMYRCASSLGLVSGELFFGEGSRLTVL.

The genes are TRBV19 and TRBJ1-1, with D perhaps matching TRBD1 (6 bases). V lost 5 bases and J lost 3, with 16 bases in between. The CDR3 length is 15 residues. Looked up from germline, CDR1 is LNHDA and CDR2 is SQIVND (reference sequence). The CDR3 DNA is TGTGCCAGTAGTCCCTGGACAGTCTTGGACACTGAAGCTTTCTTT. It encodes CASSPWTVLDTEAFF.

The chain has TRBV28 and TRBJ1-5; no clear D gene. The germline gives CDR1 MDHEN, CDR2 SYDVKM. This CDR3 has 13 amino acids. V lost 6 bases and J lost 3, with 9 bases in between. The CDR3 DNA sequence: TGTGCCAGCAGCGCGGTATTCAATCAGCCCCAGCATTTT. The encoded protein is CASSAVFNQPQHF. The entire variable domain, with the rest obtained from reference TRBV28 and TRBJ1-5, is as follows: DVKVTQSSRYLVKRTGEKVFLECVQDMDHENMFWYRQDPGLGLRLIYFSYDVKMKEKGDIPEGYSVSREKKERFSLILESASTNQTSMYLCASSAVFNQPQHFGDGTRLSIL.

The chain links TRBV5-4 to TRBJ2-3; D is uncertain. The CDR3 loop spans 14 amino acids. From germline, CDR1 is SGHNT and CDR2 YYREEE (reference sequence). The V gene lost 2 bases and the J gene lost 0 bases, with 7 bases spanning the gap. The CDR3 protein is CASSLSTSTDTQYF. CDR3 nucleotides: TGTGCCAGCAGCTTATCCACTAGCACAGATACGCAGTATTTT.